These T cell receptor beta chains were read from a single sample in a study of blood T cells in healthy people across ages. TCRdb redid the calling of the 5' RACE reads with MiXCR, one entry per CDR3 protein. The data contain 650,000 to 1,000,000 distinct CDR3 sequences, 30% to 45% of them singletons. Material: blood. The receptor source for this set is a man aged 18 to 30 in good health. Both conserved end residues are part of each CDR3. The order of the fields is V gene, D gene, clone size, J gene, CDR3 DNA, CDR3 protein. The D gene is left open where the match is weak. A clone size is listed for some rows: how often the clone was seen (once, few, many), or a class if it is expanded.

TRBV12-3/TRBV12-4	TRBD1	NA	TRBJ2-3	TGTGCCAGCAGAATCGACGGGGGACAGGGGAGCACAGATACGCAGTATTTT	CASRIDGGQGSTDTQYF
TRBV9	NA	NA	TRBJ1-2	TGTGCCAGCAGCGTAGAAGGGGGAGCGAGAGGCTACACCTTC	CASSVEGGARGYTF
TRBV2	NA	NA	TRBJ1-2	TGTGCCAGCAGTGACGAGACAGCTTCTAACTATGGCCACACCTTC	CASSDETASNYGHTF
TRBV5-1	NA	NA	TRBJ2-1	TGCGCCAGCAGCTTGGCCCGGCAACCGATCAACAATGAGCAGTTCTTC	CASSLARQPINNEQFF
TRBV25-1	NA	many	TRBJ1-4	TGTGCCAGCAGCAGGGATAATGAAAAACTGTTTTTT	CASSRDNEKLFF
TRBV5-1	NA	few	TRBJ2-7	TGCGCCAGCAGCTTGGTTGCGGTAGGCTACGAGCAGTACTTC	CASSLVAVGYEQYF
TRBV12-3/TRBV12-4	NA	NA	TRBJ1-2	TGTGCCAGCAGTGGAAGTCGGGCTGGAGGCTACACCTTC	CASSGSRAGGYTF
TRBV28	TRBD2	once	TRBJ2-6	TGTGCCAGCAGTCAGGCGGGGGGGGCTGGGGCCAACGTCCTGACTTTC	CASSQAGGAGANVLTF
TRBV20-1	TRBD1	few	TRBJ1-1	TGCAGTGCTAGAGCCGGGACAGGGGGCTACACTGAAGCTTTCTTT	CSARAGTGGYTEAFF
TRBV7-9	TRBD1	NA	TRBJ2-3	TGTGCCAGCAGCTTAGGGGACAGGGACGCAGATACGCAGTATTTT	CASSLGDRDADTQYF
TRBV18	NA	many	TRBJ2-7	TGTGCCAGCTCACCACTCGAGAGATCCACCTACGAGCAGTACTTC	CASSPLERSTYEQYF
TRBV5-1	TRBD1	NA	TRBJ1-1	TGCGCCAGCAGCGACAGGGAAAGGGAAACTGAAGCTTTCTTT	CASSDRERETEAFF
TRBV9	NA	few	TRBJ2-2	TGTGCCAGCAGCGTATATGCAGGGGACACCGGGGAGCTGTTTTTT	CASSVYAGDTGELFF
TRBV3-1	NA	NA	TRBJ1-1	TGTGCCAGCAGCCAAGTAAGGGGGACGGACCCTGAAGCTTTCTTT	CASSQVRGTDPEAFF
TRBV20-1	NA	NA	TRBJ2-5	TGCAGTGCTTTGACTCCAACGGGGGCGGAGACCCAGTACTTC	CSALTPTGAETQYF
TRBV4-1	TRBD1	NA	TRBJ2-1	TGCGCCAGCAGCCAAGATAGGGGGAACAGGGGCTACAATGAGCAGTTCTTC	CASSQDRGNRGYNEQFF
TRBV11-2	TRBD1	few	TRBJ2-1	TGTGCCAGCAGCCGAACCGGGACAGGGTATTACAATGAGCAGTTCTTC	CASSRTGTGYYNEQFF
TRBV6-2/TRBV6-3	TRBD1	NA	TRBJ1-5	TGTGCCAGCAGGGCCCATACGACGACAGGGGTCCATCAGCCCCAGCATTTT	CASRAHTTTGVHQPQHF
TRBV5-4	TRBD2	many	TRBJ2-7	TGTGCCAGCAGCACCCCCGGGACTAGCTTTAACGAGCAGTACTTC	CASSTPGTSFNEQYF
TRBV2	TRBD1	few	TRBJ1-4	TGTGCCAGCAGACGGAACAGGGGGGAAAAACTGTTTTTT	CASRRNRGEKLFF
TRBV20-1	TRBD1	NA	TRBJ2-3	TGCAGTGCAGCCGGGACAGGCACAGATACGCAGTATTTT	CSAAGTGTDTQYF
TRBV20-1	NA	NA	TRBJ2-1	TGCAGTGCTGGTGCCCTCTACAATGAGCAGTTCTTC	CSAGALYNEQFF
TRBV6-5	NA	few	TRBJ1-1	TGTGCCAGCACCGACTTACGTAGGGCTGAAGCTTTCTTT	CASTDLRRAEAFF
TRBV5-1	NA	many	TRBJ2-1	TGCGCCAGCAGCTTGGAACGGTACAATGAGCAGTTCTTC	CASSLERYNEQFF
TRBV2	TRBD2	NA	TRBJ2-1	TGTGCCAGTGGACTAGCGGGAGACAAGTTCTTC	CASGLAGDKFF
TRBV7-2	TRBD2	NA	TRBJ2-3	TGTGCCGGCAGCTTAGATTCACTAGCGGTCACAGATACGCAGTATTTT	CAGSLDSLAVTDTQYF
TRBV2	NA	NA	TRBJ2-5	TGTGTCAGCAGTGATTGGGGACACAAAGAGACCCAGTACTTC	CVSSDWGHKETQYF
TRBV6-2/TRBV6-3	NA	NA	TRBJ2-2	TGTGCCAGCCGCGGACCCAAGGCGGGGGAGCTGTTTTTT	CASRGPKAGELFF
TRBV12-3/TRBV12-4	NA	NA	TRBJ2-1	TGTGCCAGCAGTCTGTGGGCCGTTAACAATGAGCAGTTCTTC	CASSLWAVNNEQFF
TRBV10-3	NA	NA	TRBJ2-7	TGTGCCATCAGTGACTCTACGAGGGGTTCAGGGTTGGAGCAGTACTTC	CAISDSTRGSGLEQYF
TRBV12-3/TRBV12-4	TRBD1	NA	TRBJ1-4	TGTGCCAGCAGTTTAGCTCAGGACAGGGTAATGTTTTTT	CASSLAQDRVMFF
TRBV7-2	TRBD1	NA	TRBJ1-4	TGTGCCAGCAGCTTAGTTGGAGGGGGCGGTGAAAAACTGTTTTTT	CASSLVGGGGEKLFF
TRBV20-1	NA	few	TRBJ2-5	TGCAGTGCTAAGTCGGGACTATCAAAAAGGGGGGAGACCCAGTACTTC	CSAKSGLSKRGETQYF
TRBV4-3	NA	many	TRBJ1-2	TGCGCCAGCAGCCAAGAAACTGGTGCCGGCTATGGCTACACCTTC	CASSQETGAGYGYTF
TRBV18	TRBD2	NA	TRBJ2-7	TGTGCCAGCTCACCCGGGACTAGCGGCCTTAGCTCCTACGAGCAGTACTTC	CASSPGTSGLSSYEQYF
TRBV2	TRBD1	NA	TRBJ2-1	TGTGCCAGCAGTGAAGCGATAGGGGGCGCATTGTCTGAGCAGTTCTTC	CASSEAIGGALSEQFF
TRBV29-1	NA	NA	TRBJ2-2	TGCAGCGTTGTGAGATCTAACACCGGGGAGCTGTTTTTT	CSVVRSNTGELFF
TRBV6-5	NA	NA	TRBJ1-6	TGTGCCAGCAGTTACTCTTGGGGCGGCCAGACGAATTCACCCCTCCACTTT	CASSYSWGGQTNSPLHF
TRBV7-3	NA	few	TRBJ1-4	TGTGCCAGCAGCCCATCGGACAGCCCAAATGAAAAACTGTTTTTT	CASSPSDSPNEKLFF
TRBV10-3	NA	few	TRBJ2-1	TGTGCCATCAGTGAGTCTGAGGGGGAACAGAGCAATGAGCAGTTCTTC	CAISESEGEQSNEQFF
TRBV2	NA	NA	TRBJ2-5	TGTGCCAGCAGCAGGGACCCTCTGAGGGAGGAGACCCAGTACTTC	CASSRDPLREETQYF
TRBV6-1	NA	NA	TRBJ2-5	TGTGCCAGCAGTGAAGTACCCCGAGAGACCCAGTACTTC	CASSEVPRETQYF
TRBV9	NA	NA	TRBJ1-1	TGTGCCAGCGGAAAAACGGGGCTCAACACTGAAGCTTTCTTT	CASGKTGLNTEAFF
TRBV5-6	TRBD2	NA	TRBJ2-7	TGTGCCAGCAGCTGGGGAGCGGGACCGATCTACGGGCAGTACTTC	CASSWGAGPIYGQYF
TRBV9	NA	NA	TRBJ2-7	TGTGCCAGCAGCGTAGCTTGGGACAAATCCTACGAGCAGTACTTC	CASSVAWDKSYEQYF
TRBV12-3/TRBV12-4	TRBD1	few	TRBJ1-5	TGTGCCAGCAGTACAGGGGGAGGGGGCAATCAGCCCCAGCATTTT	CASSTGGGGNQPQHF
TRBV6-5	TRBD1	NA	TRBJ2-3	TGTGCCAGCAGCTACCTTCAGGGGGCGAAATATACGCAGTATTTT	CASSYLQGAKYTQYF
TRBV6-2/TRBV6-3	TRBD1	few	TRBJ2-4	TGTGCCAGCAGTTACGCTACCCACGCCGGGACAGAGCAGTACTTC	CASSYATHAGTEQYF
TRBV7-9	NA	NA	TRBJ2-7	TGTGCCAGCAGCTCCCGGGACTTGAAAGAGACCCTGTACTTC	CASSSRDLKETLYF
TRBV6-2/TRBV6-3	NA	few	TRBJ2-6	TGTGCCAGCTATGATATTAATTTCTCTGGGGCCAACGTCCTGACTTTC	CASYDINFSGANVLTF
TRBV7-3	NA	few	TRBJ2-2	TGTGCCAGCAGCACCGCGGGGAGAAACACCGGGGAGCTGTTTTTT	CASSTAGRNTGELFF
TRBV6-2/TRBV6-3	NA	NA	TRBJ1-2	TGTGCCAGCAGTTCTATAGGAGGCTACACCTTC	CASSSIGGYTF